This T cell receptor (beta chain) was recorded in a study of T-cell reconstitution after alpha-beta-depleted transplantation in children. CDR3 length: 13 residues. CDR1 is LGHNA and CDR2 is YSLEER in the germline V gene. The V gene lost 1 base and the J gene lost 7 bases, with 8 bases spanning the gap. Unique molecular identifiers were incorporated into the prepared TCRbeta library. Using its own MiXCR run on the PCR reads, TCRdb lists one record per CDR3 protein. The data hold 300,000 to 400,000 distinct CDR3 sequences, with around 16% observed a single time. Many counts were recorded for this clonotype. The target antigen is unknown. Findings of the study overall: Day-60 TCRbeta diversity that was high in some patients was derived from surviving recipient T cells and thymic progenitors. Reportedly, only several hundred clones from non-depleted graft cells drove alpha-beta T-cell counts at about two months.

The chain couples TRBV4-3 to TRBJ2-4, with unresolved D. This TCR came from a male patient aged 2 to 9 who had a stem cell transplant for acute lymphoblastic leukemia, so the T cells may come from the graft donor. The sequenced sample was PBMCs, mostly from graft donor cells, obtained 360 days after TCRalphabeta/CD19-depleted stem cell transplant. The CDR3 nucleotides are TGCGCCAGCAGCCAAGGAAGTCTTAACATTCAGTACTTC. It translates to CASSQGSLNIQYF.